The 18 T cell receptor beta chains below all came from one sample that was sequenced in a study of tumor-infiltrating lymphocytes in oesophageal squamous cell carcinoma. TCRdb reanalysed the PCR reads using MiXCR and keeps one entry per CDR3 protein. The sample includes some 22,000 distinct CDR3 sequences, about 35% of them seen just once. Material for sequencing was esophageal tumor tissue. These receptors were collected from a male donor with esophageal squamous cell carcinoma.

The chain combines TRBV2 with TRBJ2-1; weak D call: TRBD2 (5 bases). Trimming stripped 3 bases from V and 5 bases from J, with 20 bases between. This CDR3 is built from 17 residues. Per germline, CDR1 SNHLY and CDR2 FYNNEI. CDR3 bases: TGTGCCAGCAGTGACGCCCTCGGGCGAGGGCCGAACAATGAGCAGTTCTTC. It is translated as CASSDALGRGPNNEQFF.

With respect to this clonotype: The CDR3 end shows no conserved phenylalanine or tryptophan, and so a read error is likely. The DNA is left out, because the CDR3 cannot be placed on it with certainty; the CDR3 is given as TCRdb lists it. The genes are TRBV7-6 and TRBJ2-6; the table gives TRBD1 as D, unverified against the DNA. The CDR3 is 15 amino acids long, termini counted. CDR1 is SGHVS and CDR2 is FNYEAQ in the germline V gene. This CDR3 reads CASSFGQGYEQYFGA.

This clonotype was seen repeatedly, ten times or more. Given a much more abundant clone one base away, this may be a read error. V gene TRBV7-3 combines with J gene TRBJ2-1; 10 nucleotides line up with TRBD2. The end of the DNA is better explained by TRBJ2-7, so the J call may be wrong. The CDR3 is made up of 15 amino acids. CDR1 is SGHTA and CDR2 is FQGTGA in the germline V gene. CDR3 coding DNA: TGTGCCAGCAGCCCAACTAGCGGGGACTACAATGAGCAGTACTTC. Translated, it gives CASSPTSGDYNEQYF.

This clonotype was recorded many times. The V and J genes are TRBV27 and TRBJ2-1; TRBD2 matches 9 bases. Germline values: CDR1 MNHEY, CDR2 SMNVEV (reference sequence). The V gene end was trimmed by 4 bases and the J gene end by 0 bases; junction bases not matched to a gene: 7. CDR3 length: 17 amino acids. In DNA, the CDR3 is TGTGCCAGCAGTTCTCGACTAGCGGCTAGCTCCTACAATGAGCAGTTCTTC. Translation gives CASSSRLAASSYNEQFF.

The chain uses TRBV5-1 and TRBJ2-3; D may be TRBD1 or TRBD2 (5 bases each). Trimming removed 3 bases at V and 10 bases at J, with 15 bases between. This CDR3 comprises 13 residues. The germline V gene encodes CDR1 SGHRS and CDR2 YFSETQ. The CDR3 sequence is CASSSAILGAQYF. DNA of the CDR3: TGCGCCAGCAGCTCGGCAATACTAGGGGCGCAGTATTTT.

Concerning this clonotype itself: One junction end does not reproduce the germline sequence, and a read error may be involved. The genes are TRBV7-8 and TRBJ2-7; a weak D match, TRBD2 (6 bases). The CDR3 sequence is 15 residues long. Germline CDR1 reads SGHVS; CDR2 reads FQNEAQ. In DNA form, the CDR3 reads TGTGCCAGCAGCTTAGTGGCGGGGAAGGTGTCACCCCTCCACTTC. Translating gives CASSLVAGKVSPLHF.

The chain has TRBV7-9 and TRBJ2-3; D perhaps matches TRBD1 (5 bases). With 0 bases removed from V and 1 base from J, the gap between germline ends came to 5 bases. In germline, CDR1 is SEHNR, CDR2 FQNEAQ (reference sequence). The CDR3 totals 14 residues. In nucleotides, the CDR3 is TGTGCCAGCAGCTTAGCACAGGGCACAGATACGCAGTATTTT. Its protein product is CASSLAQGTDTQYF.

This clonotype was counted once. J is TRBJ1-5 and V is TRBV6-1; unclear D gene. The CDR3 loop spans 13 amino acids. Germline CDR1 is MNHNS and CDR2 is SASEGT. V was clipped by 9 bases and J by 4 bases, with 13 bases between them. CDR3 DNA sequence: TGTGCCAGTCGGGGTAAGGTAAATCAGCCCCAGCATTTT. It codes for CASRGKVNQPQHF.

The chain uses TRBV18 and TRBJ1-5; 9 bases line up with TRBD1. Trimming removed 1 base from V and 3 bases from J; junction bases left unmatched: 1. The CDR3 length is 15 residues. Germline lookup yields CDR1 KGHSH and CDR2 LQKENI. The CDR3: CASSPRQGDNQPQHF. The DNA for the CDR3 is TGTGCCAGCTCACCACGACAGGGGGACAATCAGCCCCAGCATTTT.

As concerns this clonotype: The conserved closing phenylalanine or tryptophan is absent in this CDR3, likely reflecting a read error. The DNA is left out, because the CDR3 cannot be placed on it with certainty; the CDR3 is given as TCRdb lists it. The gene calls are TRBV7-4 and TRBJ2-3; the table calls TRBD1, which could not be checked here. The germline CDR1 and CDR2 sequences are SGHVT and SQSDAQ. 16 amino acids form the CDR3, both terminal residues included. CDR3 in amino acids: CASSQGHGNYGYTFGP.

Ten or more counts support this clonotype. Germline and junction disagree at one end, which may indicate a read error. The rearrangement uses TRBV5-1 and TRBJ1-6, with D hard to call. Per the germline V gene, CDR1 is SGHRS and CDR2 is YFSETQ. The CDR3 is 15 amino acids. The CDR3 region has the DNA TGCGCCAGCAGCTCGTCACTGGGATATAATTCACCCCTCCACTTC. This encodes CASSSSLGYNSPLHF.

By sample fraction, this clonotype is medium-sized. The chain combines TRBV7-6 with TRBJ2-1; D not resolved. The CDR3 is 13 amino acids. Trimming left V 5 bases short and J 9 bases short, with 14 bases between. Germline loops: CDR1 SGHVS, CDR2 FNYEAQ. The CDR3 loop reads CASSHPRVGEQFF. The CDR3, as DNA: TGTGCCAGCAGCCATCCTAGGGTAGGTGAGCAGTTCTTC. The whole variable domain, remainder taken from reference TRBV7-6 and TRBJ2-1, is GAGVSQSPRYKVTKRGQDVALRCDPISGHVSLYWYRQALGQGPEFLTYFNYEAQQDKSGLPNDRFSAERPEGSISTLTIQRTEQRDSAMYRCASSHPRVGEQFFGPGTRLTVL.

This clonotype has at least ten counts. The chain couples TRBV12-3 or TRBV12-4 to TRBJ2-7, with 10 bases identical to TRBD1. V shed 7 bases, J shed 3 bases, and the junction held 6 bases outside the gene matches. This CDR3 comprises 14 residues. Written as DNA, the CDR3 is TGTGCCAGCAACTGGGGACAGGGGAGCTACGAGCAGTACTTC. Residues: CASNWGQGSYEQYF.

About this clonotype: A read error is likely, as this CDR3 ends without the conserved phenylalanine or tryptophan. It is unclear where the CDR3 begins or ends on the DNA, so no DNA is shown, and the CDR3 is as TCRdb lists it. The chain carries TRBV19 and TRBJ1-1; TRBD1, the D gene given by the table, was not confirmed from the DNA. Germline V gene data show CDR1 as LNHDA and CDR2 as SQIVND (reference sequence). The CDR3 is made up of 17 amino acids, end residues included. The CDR3 spells CASSIRDRGRMATPSVR.

This clonotype was counted ten times or more. A much larger clone differs from this one at a single base, so this may be a read error. The chain is built from TRBV7-8 and TRBJ2-7; a possible D gene is TRBD2 (6 bases). Trimming cost V 1 base and J 7 bases, with 14 bases left between them. The CDR3 runs to 14 residues. CDR1 and CDR2 from the germline V gene are SGHVS and FQNEAQ. The CDR3 here is CASSLGLWGDEQYF. For the CDR3, the DNA is TGTGCCAGCAGCTTAGGTCTCTGGGGGGATGAGCAGTACTTC.

In regard to this clonotype: The conserved phenylalanine or tryptophan normally closing the CDR3 is absent here, so this likely arose from a read error. No DNA is shown, since the ends of the CDR3 on it are uncertain; the CDR3 is the one TCRdb lists. V gene TRBV7-6 combines with J gene TRBJ2-7; the table's D call, TRBD1, has no DNA check behind it. Germline V gene sequence: CDR1 SGHVS, CDR2 FNYEAQ. The CDR3 is 17 amino acids long, termini counted. CDR3 protein: CASSLENSGVDGYTFGS.

This clonotype was seen repeatedly, ten times or more. The chain couples TRBV27 to TRBJ2-7, with D maybe TRBD1 (6 bases). V was pared by 6 bases and J by 3 bases, with 15 bases between. The V gene's germline CDR1 is MNHEY and CDR2 SMNVEV (reference sequence). The CDR3 sequence is 14 residues long. CDR3: CASRPPRGGYEQYF. The CDR3 DNA sequence: TGTGCCAGCAGACCCCCCAGGGGCGGCTACGAGCAGTACTTC.

This clonotype was seen many times. The chain combines TRBV10-2 with TRBJ2-5; tentatively, D is TRBD2 (5 bases). The CDR3 totals 15 residues. Trimming took off 0 bases at V and 5 bases at J, with 13 bases between the two ends. Germline CDR1 is WSHSY and CDR2 is SAAADI. CDR3 sequence: CASSESNDSVETQYF. The DNA of the CDR3 is TGCGCCAGCAGTGAGTCGAATGATAGCGTTGAGACCCAGTACTTC.